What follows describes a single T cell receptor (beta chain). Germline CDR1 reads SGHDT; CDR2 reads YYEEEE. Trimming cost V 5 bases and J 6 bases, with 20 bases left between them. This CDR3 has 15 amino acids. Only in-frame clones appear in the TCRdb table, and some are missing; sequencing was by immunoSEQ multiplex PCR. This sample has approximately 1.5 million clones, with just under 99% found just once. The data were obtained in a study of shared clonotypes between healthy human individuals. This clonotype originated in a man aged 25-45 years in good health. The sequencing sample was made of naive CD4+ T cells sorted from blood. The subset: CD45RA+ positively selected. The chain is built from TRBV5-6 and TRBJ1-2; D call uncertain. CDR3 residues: CASSPLLSRWDGYTF. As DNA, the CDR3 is TGTGCCAGCAGTCCTCTTCTGAGCCGATGGGATGGCTACACCTTC.